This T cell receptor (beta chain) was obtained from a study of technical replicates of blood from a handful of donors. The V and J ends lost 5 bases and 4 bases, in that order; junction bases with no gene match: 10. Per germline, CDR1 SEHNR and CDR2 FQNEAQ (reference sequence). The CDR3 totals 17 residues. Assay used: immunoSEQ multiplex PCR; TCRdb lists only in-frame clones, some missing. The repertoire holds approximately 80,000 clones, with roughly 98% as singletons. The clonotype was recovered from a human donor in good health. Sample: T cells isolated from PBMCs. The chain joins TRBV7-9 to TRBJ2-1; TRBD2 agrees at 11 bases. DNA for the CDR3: TGTGCCAGCAGCCAAAAGGGGACTAGCGGAAAATACAATGAGCAGTTCTTC. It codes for CASSQKGTSGKYNEQFF.